The T cell receptor (beta chain) described here comes from a study of shared clonotypes between healthy human individuals. Measured with immunoSEQ multiplex PCR; TCRdb has only the in-frame clones, and not every one. The sample holds about 960,000 clones, about three quarters seen once. The CDR3 has 14 residues. Germline V gene lookup returns CDR1 WNHNN and CDR2 SYGVQD (reference sequence). The junction had 4 bases not matched to a gene; V was cut back by 0 bases and J by 8 bases. Sequencing used memory CD4+ T cells sorted from blood. Subset here: CD45RA-negative fraction. The rearrangement joins TRBV10-1 to TRBJ2-3, with 8 bases aligning to TRBD2. This TCR was recovered from a man aged 18 to 29 in good health. The CDR3 nucleotides are TGCGCCAGCAGTGAGTCCGGGACTAGTGCTACGCAGTATTTT. Its translation: CASSESGTSATQYF.